This T cell receptor (beta chain) was documented in a study of monozygotic twins with cystic fibrosis listed by TCRdb under 2021. For the wider study: Barcoded libraries were made from 2.5 to 3 micrograms of fragmented DNA using about 16 PCR cycles. On the day blood was drawn, the twins' weight-for-height and FEVPerc (FEV1 disease centile) were ranked against those of the 1,060 cohort participants. TCR beta repertoires were compared within and between 16 monozygotic twin pairs with cystic fibrosis so that genetic influence on V and J gene usage could be assessed. The cohort included ten female and six male twin pairs, mostly children and adolescents, aged roughly 2.0 to 36.4 years with a median of 9.1 years. Data for three of the twin pairs had been reported earlier in a different context. What the work shows at the level of the full study, not this receptor alone: V gene usage was most similar to the co-twin for 13 of 16 pairs, and J usage for 8 of 16 pairs, suggesting genetic constraints. Simpson clonality tended to be low (median roughly 0.0088), which suggests a naive-dominated repertoire, although clonality was higher in the most severely affected patients. The cohort was small, and no association was found between shared CDR3 numbers and age, concordance or disease severity. Monozygotic CF twin pairs shared significantly more nucleotide-identical clonotypes within each pair than unrelated CF individuals shared with one another (P = 0.000026, Mann-Whitney).

TCR beta CDR3 regions were amplified by multiplex PCR with the immunoSEQ immune profiling system according to the manufacturer's instructions. An Illumina NextSeq system was used for sequencing. As for the authors' bioinformatics: The immunoSEQ Analyzer platform handled processing of the sequence data, and clonality was calculated by taking the square root of Simpson's index of productive rearrangements. Similarity in V and J usage was quantified by Jensen-Shannon distance, and CDR3 generation probabilities were calculated with OLGA. The researchers looked up shared CDR3 sequences in the immuneACCESS database (August 2020) and in VDJdb (December 2020). TCRdb's version of the immuneACCESS table is confined to in-frame rearrangements and falls short of the full clone set. An unresolved V gene accounts for under half of the shortfall where checked; the remainder is of unknown origin. From that table come the V and J calls and clone size; the DNA was used to work out D and trimming. Across this sample there are approximately 32,000 clones, with roughly 97% seen only once. 0.15% to 0.2% of the sample comes from the top ten.

The twin pairs came from the European Cystic Fibrosis Twin and Sibling Study Cohort, which recruited patients from more than 150 CF clinics across 14 European countries. Zygosity and CFTR genotype were confirmed in-house, and zygosity was tested by multiplex PCR of nine short tandem repeat loci. Peripheral blood was sampled from each twin, and clinical parameters were recorded on the day of blood sampling. Genomic DNA was isolated from peripheral blood cells with phenol/chloroform and kept in TE buffer at 4 degrees C. On this clone: Its cognate antigen has yet to be identified. Within one base of it there is no much larger clone, and no base qualities were kept.

From the cysteine up to the phenylalanine, the CDR3 has a length of 18 residues. CDR3 DNA only is kept here, 54 bases in frame from base 1. V is pruned by 3 bases and J by 7 bases, leaving 18 bases of the junction without a gene match. CDR1 and CDR2, looked up from the germline V gene, are SGHRS and YFSETQ. The chain employs TRBV5-1 and TRBJ2-2; TRBD1 lines up with 7 middle nucleotides. The clonotype originates from a girl aged 2-10 years with cystic fibrosis. What was sequenced was blood. The sequenced DNA is TGCGCCAGCAGCTATCAACCCGTGGGGACAGCTGTTGGCGGGGAGCTGTTTTTT. Translated, it reads CASSYQPVGTAVGGELFF.